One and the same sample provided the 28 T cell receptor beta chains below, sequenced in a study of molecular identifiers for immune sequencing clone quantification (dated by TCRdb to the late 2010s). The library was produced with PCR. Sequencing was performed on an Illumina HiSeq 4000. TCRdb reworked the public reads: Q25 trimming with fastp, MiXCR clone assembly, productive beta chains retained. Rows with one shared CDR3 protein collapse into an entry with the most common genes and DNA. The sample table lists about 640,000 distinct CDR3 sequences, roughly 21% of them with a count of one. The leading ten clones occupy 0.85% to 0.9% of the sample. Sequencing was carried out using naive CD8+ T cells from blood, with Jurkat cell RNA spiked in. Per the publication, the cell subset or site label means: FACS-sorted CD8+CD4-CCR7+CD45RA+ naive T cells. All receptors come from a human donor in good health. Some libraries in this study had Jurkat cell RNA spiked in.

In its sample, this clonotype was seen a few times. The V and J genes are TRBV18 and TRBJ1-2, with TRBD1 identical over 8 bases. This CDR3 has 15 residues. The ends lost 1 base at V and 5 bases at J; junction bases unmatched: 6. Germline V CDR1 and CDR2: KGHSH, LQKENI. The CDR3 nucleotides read TGTGCCAGCTCACCACTAGGGACAGGAAATTATGGCTACACCTTC. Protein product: CASSPLGTGNYGYTF.

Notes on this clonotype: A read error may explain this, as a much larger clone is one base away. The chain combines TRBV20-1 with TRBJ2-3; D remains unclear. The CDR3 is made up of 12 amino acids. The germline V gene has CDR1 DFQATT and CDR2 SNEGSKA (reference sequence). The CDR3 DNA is TGCGGTGCTAGAATGGGCACAGATACGCAGTATTTT. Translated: CGARMGTDTQYF.

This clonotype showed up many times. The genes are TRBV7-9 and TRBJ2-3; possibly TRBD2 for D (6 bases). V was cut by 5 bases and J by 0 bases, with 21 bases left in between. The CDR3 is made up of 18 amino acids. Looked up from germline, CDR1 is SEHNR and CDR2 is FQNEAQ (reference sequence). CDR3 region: CASSTRSGTPTSTDTQYF. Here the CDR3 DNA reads TGTGCCAGCAGCACCCGTTCCGGGACTCCTACTAGCACAGATACGCAGTATTTT.

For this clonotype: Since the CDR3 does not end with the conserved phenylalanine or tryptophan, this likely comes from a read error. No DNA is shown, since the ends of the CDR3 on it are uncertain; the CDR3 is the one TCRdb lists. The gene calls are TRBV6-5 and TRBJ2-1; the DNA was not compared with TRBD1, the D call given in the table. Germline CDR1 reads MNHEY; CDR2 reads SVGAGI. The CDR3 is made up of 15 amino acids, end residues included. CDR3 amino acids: CASSYSGRGFDERFL.

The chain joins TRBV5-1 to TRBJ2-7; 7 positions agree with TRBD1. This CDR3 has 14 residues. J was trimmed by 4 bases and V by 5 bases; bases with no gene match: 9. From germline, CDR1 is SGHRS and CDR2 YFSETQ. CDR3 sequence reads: CASRGTDYNYEQYF. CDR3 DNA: TGCGCCAGCAGGGGGACAGATTACAATTACGAGCAGTACTTC.

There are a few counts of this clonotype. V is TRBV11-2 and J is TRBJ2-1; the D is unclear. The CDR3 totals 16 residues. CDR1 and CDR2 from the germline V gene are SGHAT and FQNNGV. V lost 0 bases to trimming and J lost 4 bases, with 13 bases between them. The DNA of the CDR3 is TGTGCCAGCAGCTTAGATTGGGTAATACGGTACAATGAGCAGTTCTTC. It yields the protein CASSLDWVIRYNEQFF. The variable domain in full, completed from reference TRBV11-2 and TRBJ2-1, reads EAGVAQSPRYKIIEKRQSVAFWCNPISGHATLYWYQQILGQGPKLLIQFQNNGVVDDSQLPKDRFSAERLKGVDSTLKIQPAKLEDSAVYLCASSLDWVIRYNEQFFGPGTRLTVL.

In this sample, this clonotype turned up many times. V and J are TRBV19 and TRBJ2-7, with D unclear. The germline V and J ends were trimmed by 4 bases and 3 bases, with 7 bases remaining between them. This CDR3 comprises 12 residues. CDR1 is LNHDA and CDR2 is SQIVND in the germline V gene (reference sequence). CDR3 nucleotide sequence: TGTGCCAGTAGTAAAGGGAACTACGAGCAGTACTTC. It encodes CASSKGNYEQYF.

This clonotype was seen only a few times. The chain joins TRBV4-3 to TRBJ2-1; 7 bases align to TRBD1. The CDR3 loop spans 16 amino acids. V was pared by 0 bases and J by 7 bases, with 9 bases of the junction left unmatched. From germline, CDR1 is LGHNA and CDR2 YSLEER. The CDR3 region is CASSQDHRGVGNEQFF. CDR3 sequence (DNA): TGCGCCAGCAGCCAAGATCACAGGGGCGTCGGGAATGAGCAGTTCTTC.

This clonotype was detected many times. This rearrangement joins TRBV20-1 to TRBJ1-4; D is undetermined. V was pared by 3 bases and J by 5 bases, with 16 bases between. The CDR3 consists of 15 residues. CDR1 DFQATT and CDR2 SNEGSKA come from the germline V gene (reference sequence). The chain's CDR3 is CSASPSAEGNEKLFF. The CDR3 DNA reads TGCAGTGCTAGCCCTTCCGCCGAGGGCAATGAAAAACTGTTTTTT.

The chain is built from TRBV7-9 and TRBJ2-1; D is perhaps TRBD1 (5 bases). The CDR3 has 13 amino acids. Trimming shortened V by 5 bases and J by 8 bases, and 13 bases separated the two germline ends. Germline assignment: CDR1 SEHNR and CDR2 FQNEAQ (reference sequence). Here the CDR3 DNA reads TGTGCCAGCAGCCCAGGGTTAGAGGATGAGCAGTTCTTC. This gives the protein CASSPGLEDEQFF.

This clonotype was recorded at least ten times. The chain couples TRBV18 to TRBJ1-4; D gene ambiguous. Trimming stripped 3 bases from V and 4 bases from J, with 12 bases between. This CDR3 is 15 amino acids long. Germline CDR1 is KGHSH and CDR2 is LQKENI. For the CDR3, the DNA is TGTGCCAGCTCACCCGATGTGGGAATTAATGAAAAACTGTTTTTT. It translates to CASSPDVGINEKLFF.

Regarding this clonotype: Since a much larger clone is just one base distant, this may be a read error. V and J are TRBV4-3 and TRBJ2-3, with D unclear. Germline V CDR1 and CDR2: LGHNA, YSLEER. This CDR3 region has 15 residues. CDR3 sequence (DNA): TGCGTCAGCAGCCAAGGATATGCTAGCACAGATACGCAGTATTTT. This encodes CVSSQGYASTDTQYF.

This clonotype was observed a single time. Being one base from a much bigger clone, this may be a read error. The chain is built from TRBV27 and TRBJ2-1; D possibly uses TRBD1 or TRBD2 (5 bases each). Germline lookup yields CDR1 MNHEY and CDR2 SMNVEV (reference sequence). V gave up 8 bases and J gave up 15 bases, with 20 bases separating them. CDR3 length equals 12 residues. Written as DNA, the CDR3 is TGTGCCAGCGAGGGGATAAAAACTGGGCGGTTCTTC. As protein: CASEGIKTGRFF.

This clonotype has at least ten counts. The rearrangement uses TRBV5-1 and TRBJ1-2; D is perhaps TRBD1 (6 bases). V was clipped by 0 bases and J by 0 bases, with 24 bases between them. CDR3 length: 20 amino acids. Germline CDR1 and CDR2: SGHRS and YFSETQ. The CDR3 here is CASSLVSETGTKRTNYGYTF. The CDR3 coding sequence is TGCGCCAGCAGCTTGGTTTCTGAAACCGGGACAAAGAGGACTAACTATGGCTACACCTTC.

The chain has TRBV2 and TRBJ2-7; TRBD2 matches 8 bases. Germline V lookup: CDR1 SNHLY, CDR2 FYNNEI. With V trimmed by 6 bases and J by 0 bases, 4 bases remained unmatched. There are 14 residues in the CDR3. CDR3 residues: CASRERGNSYEQYF. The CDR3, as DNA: TGTGCCAGCAGGGAGCGGGGGAACTCCTACGAGCAGTACTTC.

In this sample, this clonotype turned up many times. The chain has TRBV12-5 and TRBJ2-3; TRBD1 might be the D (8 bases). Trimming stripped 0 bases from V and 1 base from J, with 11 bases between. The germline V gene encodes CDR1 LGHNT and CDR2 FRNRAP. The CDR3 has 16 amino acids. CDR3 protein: CASGLVQGGGTDTQYF. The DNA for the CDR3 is TGTGCTAGTGGTTTGGTACAGGGGGGGGGCACAGATACGCAGTATTTT.

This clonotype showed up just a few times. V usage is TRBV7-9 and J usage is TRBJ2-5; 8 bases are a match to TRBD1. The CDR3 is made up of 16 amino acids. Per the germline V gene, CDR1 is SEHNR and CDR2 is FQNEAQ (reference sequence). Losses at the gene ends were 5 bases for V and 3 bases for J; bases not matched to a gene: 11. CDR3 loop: CASSPPTGEGKETQYF. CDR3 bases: TGTGCCAGCAGCCCGCCGACAGGGGAAGGCAAAGAGACCCAGTACTTC.

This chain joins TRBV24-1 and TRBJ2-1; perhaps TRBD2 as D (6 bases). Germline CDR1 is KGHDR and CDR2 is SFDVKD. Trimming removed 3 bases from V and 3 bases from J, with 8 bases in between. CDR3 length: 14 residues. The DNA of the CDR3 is TGTGCCACCAGTGATACGGGAGACTACAATGAGCAGTTCTTC. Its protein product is CATSDTGDYNEQFF.

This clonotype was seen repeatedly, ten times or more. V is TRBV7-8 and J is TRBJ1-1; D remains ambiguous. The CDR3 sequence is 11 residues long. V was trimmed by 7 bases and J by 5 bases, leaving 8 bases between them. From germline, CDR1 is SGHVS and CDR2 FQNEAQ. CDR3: CASIRGTEAFF. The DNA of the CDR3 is TGTGCCAGCATACGGGGTACTGAAGCTTTCTTT.

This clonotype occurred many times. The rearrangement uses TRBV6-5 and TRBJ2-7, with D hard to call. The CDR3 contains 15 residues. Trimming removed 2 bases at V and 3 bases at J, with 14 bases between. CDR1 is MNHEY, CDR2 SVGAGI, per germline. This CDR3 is CASSYQVASVYEQYF. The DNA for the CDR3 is TGTGCCAGCAGTTACCAGGTCGCCTCGGTCTACGAGCAGTACTTC.

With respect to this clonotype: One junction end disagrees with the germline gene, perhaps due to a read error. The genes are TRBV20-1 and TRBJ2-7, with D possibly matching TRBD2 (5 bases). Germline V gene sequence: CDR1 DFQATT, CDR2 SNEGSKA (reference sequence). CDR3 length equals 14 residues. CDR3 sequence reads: CGARDWTGTYEQYF. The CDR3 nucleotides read TGCGGTGCTAGAGATTGGACGGGAACCTACGAGCAGTACTTC.

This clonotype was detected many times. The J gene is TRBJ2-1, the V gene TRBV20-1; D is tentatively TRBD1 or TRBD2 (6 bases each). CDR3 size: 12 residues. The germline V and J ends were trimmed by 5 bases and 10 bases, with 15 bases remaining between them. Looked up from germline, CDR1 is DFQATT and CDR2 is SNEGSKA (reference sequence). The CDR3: CSAGTGTGEQFF. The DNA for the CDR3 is TGCAGTGCTGGAACAGGGACTGGCGAGCAGTTCTTC.

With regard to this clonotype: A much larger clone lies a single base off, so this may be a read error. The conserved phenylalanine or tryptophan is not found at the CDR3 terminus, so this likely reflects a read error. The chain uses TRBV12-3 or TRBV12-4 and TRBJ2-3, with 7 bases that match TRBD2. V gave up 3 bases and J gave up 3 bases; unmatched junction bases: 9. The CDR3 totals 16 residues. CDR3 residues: CASSFDGGRRTDTQYS. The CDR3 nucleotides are TGTGCCAGCAGTTTTGACGGCGGGAGAAGGACAGATACGCAGTATTCT.

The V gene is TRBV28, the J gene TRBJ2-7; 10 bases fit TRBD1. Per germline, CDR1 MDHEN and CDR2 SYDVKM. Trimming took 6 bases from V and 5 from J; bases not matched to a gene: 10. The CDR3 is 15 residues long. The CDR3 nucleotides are TGTGCCAGCAGACCCTCGACAGGGGGCTACCACGAGCAGTACTTC. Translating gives CASRPSTGGYHEQYF.

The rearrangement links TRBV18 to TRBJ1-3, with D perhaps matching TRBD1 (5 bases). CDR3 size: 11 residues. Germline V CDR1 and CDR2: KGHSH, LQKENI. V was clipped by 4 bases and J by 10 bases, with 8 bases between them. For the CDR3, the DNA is TGTGCCAGCTCACGCAGGGAGACCATATATTTT. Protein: CASSRRETIYF.

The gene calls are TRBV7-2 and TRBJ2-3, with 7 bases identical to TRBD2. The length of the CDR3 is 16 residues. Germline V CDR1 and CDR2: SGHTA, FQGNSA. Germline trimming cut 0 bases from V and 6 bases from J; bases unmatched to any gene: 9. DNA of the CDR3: TGTGCCAGCAGCTTAGCGGCAGCGGGGAGGCCGGATACGCAGTATTTT. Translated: CASSLAAAGRPDTQYF. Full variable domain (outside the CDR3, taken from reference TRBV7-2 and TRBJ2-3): GAGVSQSPSNKVTEKGKDVELRCDPISGHTALYWYRQSLGQGLEFLIYFQGNSAPDKSGLPSDRFSAERTGGSVSTLTIQRTQQEDSAVYLCASSLAAAGRPDTQYFGPGTRLTVL.

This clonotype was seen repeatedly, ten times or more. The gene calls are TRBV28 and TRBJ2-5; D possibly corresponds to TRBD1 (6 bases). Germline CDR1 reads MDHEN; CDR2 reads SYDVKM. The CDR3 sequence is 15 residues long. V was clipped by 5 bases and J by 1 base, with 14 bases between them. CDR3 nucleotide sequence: TGTGCCAGCAGTGCAAGGACAGAGACCCAAGAGACCCAGTACTTC. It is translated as CASSARTETQETQYF.

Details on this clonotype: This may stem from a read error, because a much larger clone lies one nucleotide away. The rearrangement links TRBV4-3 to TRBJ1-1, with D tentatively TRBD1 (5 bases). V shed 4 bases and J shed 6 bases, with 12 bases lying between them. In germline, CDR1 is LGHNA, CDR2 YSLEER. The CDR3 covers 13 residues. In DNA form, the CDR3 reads TGCGCCAGCAGCCGCCAGGGAGACGCTGAAGCTTTCTTT. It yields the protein CASSRQGDAEAFF.